This T cell receptor (beta chain) was captured by sequencing in a study of cytomegalovirus exposure and HLA in healthy donors. PCR primers comprised 60 Vbeta and 13 Jbeta primers. The protocol was immunoSEQ multiplex PCR, while the TCRdb copy is restricted to in-frame clones and leaves out a portion. The sample contains about 97,000 clones, 70% to 90% of which appear only once. In germline, CDR1 is SEHNR, CDR2 FQNEAQ (reference sequence). V gave up 4 bases and J gave up 1 base; unmatched junction bases: 8. CDR3 length equals 16 residues. Sequencing was carried out using PBMCs. This receptor was taken from a man aged 35 to 55 in good health and CMV-seronegative. The chain employs TRBV7-9 and TRBJ2-7; 9 bases agree with TRBD1. DNA for the CDR3: TGTGCCAGCAGCTCCCAGACCGGGACAGGGTCCTACGAGCAGTACTTC. Translation: CASSSQTGTGSYEQYF.